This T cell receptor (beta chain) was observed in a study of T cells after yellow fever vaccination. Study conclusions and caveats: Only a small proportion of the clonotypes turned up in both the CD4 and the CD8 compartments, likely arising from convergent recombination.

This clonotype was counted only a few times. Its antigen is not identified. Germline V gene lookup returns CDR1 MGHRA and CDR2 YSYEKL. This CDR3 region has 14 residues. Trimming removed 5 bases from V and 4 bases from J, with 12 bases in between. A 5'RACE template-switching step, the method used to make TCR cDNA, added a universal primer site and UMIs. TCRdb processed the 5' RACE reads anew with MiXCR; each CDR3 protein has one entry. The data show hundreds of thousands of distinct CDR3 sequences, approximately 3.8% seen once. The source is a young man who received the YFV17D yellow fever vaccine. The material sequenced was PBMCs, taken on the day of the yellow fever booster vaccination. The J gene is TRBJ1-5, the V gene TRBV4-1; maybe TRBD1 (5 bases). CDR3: CASSTRVWNQPQHF. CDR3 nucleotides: TGCGCCAGCAGCACCAGGGTTTGGAATCAGCCCCAGCATTTT.